The next 26 T cell receptor beta chains were all read from a single sample in a study of blood T cell repertoires in COVID-19. TCRdb keeps only in-frame clones here, not all; method: immunoSEQ multiplex PCR. The table shows tens of thousands of clones, with 88% occurring only once. Specimen: peripheral blood. These receptor sequences come from a human donor in a cohort sampled during active COVID-19.

The chain has TRBV5-1 and TRBJ1-4; D is uncertain. Germline assignment: CDR1 SGHRS and CDR2 YFSETQ. The ends were cut back, 4 bases at V and 0 bases at J, with 7 bases in the middle. The CDR3 runs 14 residues. CDR3 sequence: CASSGGSTNEKLFF. The DNA for the CDR3 is TGCGCCAGCAGCGGCGGCTCAACTAATGAAAAACTGTTTTTT.

This chain joins TRBV5-4 and TRBJ1-4; no firm D call. The CDR3 is 13 amino acids. V was pared by 4 bases and J by 8 bases, with 12 bases between. CDR1 SGHNT and CDR2 YYREEE come from the germline V gene (reference sequence). The CDR3 loop reads CASSEPEEEKLFF. The CDR3 DNA reads as TGTGCCAGCAGCGAGCCCGAGGAGGAAAAACTGTTTTTT.

This chain joins TRBV12-3 or TRBV12-4 and TRBJ2-7, with D unclear. Trimming shortened V by 6 bases and J by 0 bases, and 6 bases separated the two germline ends. The CDR3 runs to 12 residues. The CDR3 here is CASRVDSYEQYF. In DNA form, the CDR3 reads TGTGCCAGCAGGGTAGACTCCTACGAGCAGTACTTC.

The gene calls are TRBV18 and TRBJ2-3, with 14 bases matching TRBD2. This CDR3 comprises 20 residues. Germline assignment: CDR1 KGHSH and CDR2 LQKENI. The J segment lost 6 bases and the V segment lost 7 bases, leaving 21 bases of the junction unmatched. CDR3 coding DNA: TGTGCCAGCTTGGGGACGCCTTGGACTAGCGGGGGGACGGGCCCGGATACGCAGTATTTT. Amino acids: CASLGTPWTSGGTGPDTQYF. The full variable domain, rest sourced from reference TRBV18 and TRBJ2-3, is NAGVMQNPRHLVRRRGQEARLRCSPMKGHSHVYWYRQLPEEGLKFMVYLQKENIIDESGMPKERFSAEFPKEGPSILRIQQVVRGDSAAYFCASLGTPWTSGGTGPDTQYFGPGTRLTVL.

This clone has more than one count but fewer than ten. The V gene is TRBV7-9, the J gene TRBJ2-7; possibly TRBD1 for D (7 bases). Germline loops: CDR1 SEHNR, CDR2 FQNEAQ (reference sequence). The CDR3 spans 16 residues. V was shortened by 5 bases and J by 2 bases, with 19 bases between the two germline ends. In DNA form, the CDR3 reads TGTGCCAGCAGCCAGGGGCGGGGACAGTTTCCCTACGAGCAGTACTTC. As protein: CASSQGRGQFPYEQYF.

This clone is a singleton in its sample. The chain recombines TRBV6-5 with TRBJ2-2; 7 nucleotides align to TRBD1. The J segment lost 7 bases and the V segment lost 6 bases, leaving 2 bases of the junction unmatched. This CDR3 is 12 amino acids long. Germline V gives CDR1 MNHEY, CDR2 SVGAGI. CDR3 DNA: TGTGCCAGCAGCAGGGACAGCGGGGAGCTGTTTTTT. It is translated as CASSRDSGELFF.

The V and J genes are TRBV5-1 and TRBJ2-2; 9 bases are a match to TRBD2. From germline, CDR1 is SGHRS and CDR2 YFSETQ. Losses at the gene ends were 4 bases for V and 6 bases for J; bases not matched to a gene: 10. The length of the CDR3 is 16 residues. The CDR3 here is CASSQSSGESAGELFF. The CDR3 bases are TGCGCCAGCAGCCAATCTAGCGGGGAAAGCGCCGGGGAGCTGTTTTTT.

The CDR3 spells CASSKGEGPYEQYF. The CDR3 DNA reads as TGTGCCAGCAGTAAAGGGGAGGGACCCTACGAGCAGTACTTC. The rearrangement links TRBV3-1 (or the pseudogene TRBV3-2) to TRBJ2-7; TRBD2 aligns across 7 bases. V shed 6 bases and J 2 bases; nucleotides not matched to a gene: 7. Germline values: CDR1 LGHDT, CDR2 YNNKEL (reference sequence). This CDR3 is built from 14 residues.

This chain uses TRBV6-2 or TRBV6-3 with TRBJ1-1; D is unresolved. CDR1 MNHEY and CDR2 SVGEGT come from the germline V gene. The V and J ends lost 2 bases and 0 bases respectively, with 7 bases between them. The CDR3 covers 14 residues. CDR3 sequence (DNA): TGTGCCAGCAGTTACCCCCAGATGAACACTGAAGCTTTCTTT. Its protein product is CASSYPQMNTEAFF.

The gene calls are TRBV18 and TRBJ2-2, with 7 bases matching TRBD2. CDR1 KGHSH and CDR2 LQKENI come from the germline V gene. The CDR3 has 16 residues. V lost 3 bases, J lost 2 bases, and 6 bases stayed unmatched. The CDR3 DNA reads TGTGCCAGCTCACCGGGCGGGGGAATCAACACCGGGGAGCTGTTTTTT. Its protein product is CASSPGGGINTGELFF. The full variable domain, rest sourced from reference TRBV18 and TRBJ2-2, is NAGVMQNPRHLVRRRGQEARLRCSPMKGHSHVYWYRQLPEEGLKFMVYLQKENIIDESGMPKERFSAEFPKEGPSILRIQQVVRGDSAAYFCASSPGGGINTGELFFGEGSRLTVL.

The chain links TRBV18 to TRBJ2-7; 13 positions agree with TRBD2. Germline values: CDR1 KGHSH, CDR2 LQKENI. This CDR3 has 17 amino acids. J gave up 3 bases and V 5 bases, and 10 bases lay outside the gene matches. The CDR3 DNA reads TGTGCCAGCTCATCACAGGAACTAGCGGGGGGGCTCTACGAGCAGTACTTC. Protein: CASSSQELAGGLYEQYF. The full variable domain, rest sourced from reference TRBV18 and TRBJ2-7, is NAGVMQNPRHLVRRRGQEARLRCSPMKGHSHVYWYRQLPEEGLKFMVYLQKENIIDESGMPKERFSAEFPKEGPSILRIQQVVRGDSAAYFCASSSQELAGGLYEQYFGPGTRLTVT.

The chain employs TRBV6-6 and TRBJ2-1; a weak D match, TRBD1 (5 bases). Per the germline V gene, CDR1 is MNHNY and CDR2 is SVGAGI (reference sequence). The V end lost 6 bases, the J end lost 4 bases, and 10 bases lay between the germline ends. The CDR3 spans 13 residues. CDR3 in amino acids: CASRIGAYNEQFF. CDR3 coding DNA: TGTGCCAGCAGGATAGGGGCTTACAATGAGCAGTTCTTC.

About this clone: The same CDR3 also results from other DNA sequences found in this sample. The chain recombines TRBV30 with TRBJ1-1, with TRBD1 as a possible D gene (6 bases). The ends were cut back, 2 bases at V and 2 bases at J, with 9 bases in the middle. Per germline, CDR1 GTSNPN and CDR2 SVGIG (reference sequence). CDR3 length equals 13 residues. The CDR3 DNA reads TGTGCCTGGAGTAGGGGGGGCAACACTGAAGCTTTCTTT. Encoded protein: CAWSRGGNTEAFF.

This chain's CDR3 is CASSSGQGSAGVRGAFF. CDR3 coding DNA: TGTGCCAGCAGCTCCGGACAGGGAAGTGCGGGGGTGCGGGGAGCTTTCTTT. V gene TRBV7-9 combines with J gene TRBJ1-1; 8 nucleotides align to TRBD1. This CDR3 spans 17 amino acids. With V trimmed by 4 bases and J by 10 bases, 20 bases remained unmatched. Germline CDR1 and CDR2: SEHNR and FQNEAQ (reference sequence).

The chain combines TRBV18 with TRBJ1-4; TRBD1 agrees at 7 bases. The CDR3 is made up of 15 amino acids. From germline, CDR1 is KGHSH and CDR2 LQKENI. After removal of 3 bases from V and 8 bases from J, the junction contained 9 bases not matched to a gene. CDR3 coding DNA: TGTGCCAGCTCACCCAGGAGGGGGCCGGAAGAAAAACTGTTTTTT. Translating gives CASSPRRGPEEKLFF.

The CDR3 region is CASSRSYPPDTQYF. Here the CDR3 DNA reads TGTGCCAGCAGTCGCTCCTATCCCCCAGATACGCAGTATTTT. This chain links TRBV27 with TRBJ2-3, with unresolved D. V lost 5 bases and J 4 bases, leaving 13 bases between the germline ends. The germline V gene encodes CDR1 MNHEY and CDR2 SMNVEV (reference sequence). The CDR3 length is 14 residues.

As concerns this clone: The sample contains more than one DNA sequence encoding this CDR3. CDR3 nucleotide sequence: TGTGCCAGCAGCTCGCGAGTGGCGGGGGTAACAGATACGCAGTATTTT. It is translated as CASSSRVAGVTDTQYF. The genes are TRBV7-2 and TRBJ2-3, with 7 bases lining up with TRBD2. Germline trimming cut 4 bases from V and 3 bases from J; bases unmatched to any gene: 10. Per germline, CDR1 SGHTA and CDR2 FQGNSA. This CDR3 comprises 16 residues.

The chain combines TRBV6-6 with TRBJ1-1; a weak D match, TRBD1 (5 bases). The V end lost 8 bases, the J end lost 0 bases, and 10 bases lay between the germline ends. CDR3 size: 13 residues. Germline V CDR1 and CDR2: MNHNY, SVGAGI (reference sequence). This CDR3 is CASPPGLNTEAFF. The CDR3 region has the DNA TGTGCCAGCCCCCCAGGGTTGAACACTGAAGCTTTCTTT.

This rearrangement joins TRBV15 to TRBJ2-1; perhaps TRBD1 as D (6 bases). V was pared by 1 base and J by 7 bases, with 14 bases between. CDR1 is LNHNV and CDR2 is YYDKDF in the germline V gene (reference sequence). The CDR3 is 15 residues long. CDR3 sequence reads: CATSRAGVVLNEQFF. CDR3 coding DNA: TGTGCCACCAGCAGAGCAGGGGTGGTTTTGAATGAGCAGTTCTTC.

This clone was seen only once. The chain is built from TRBV19 and TRBJ2-3; possibly TRBD1 for D (6 bases). This CDR3 comprises 16 residues. Trimming cost V 6 bases and J 1 base, with 17 bases left between them. Per the germline V gene, CDR1 is LNHDA and CDR2 is SQIVND (reference sequence). In nucleotides, the CDR3 is TGTGCCAGTAGCACGCAACAGGGAAGGGGCACAGATACGCAGTATTTT. Protein product: CASSTQQGRGTDTQYF.

The chain is built from TRBV3-1 (or the pseudogene TRBV3-2) and TRBJ2-6; D uncertain. Germline values: CDR1 LGHDT, CDR2 YNNKEL (reference sequence). The V end was cut by 1 base, the J end by 4 bases, with 11 bases between. CDR3 size: 16 residues. This CDR3 is CASSQVSTRGANVLTF. Here the CDR3 DNA reads TGTGCCAGCAGCCAAGTATCGACACGGGGGGCCAACGTCCTGACTTTC.

This rearrangement joins TRBV12-5 to TRBJ1-1, with D perhaps TRBD1 (6 bases). The length of the CDR3 is 14 residues. V was pared by 5 bases and J by 11 bases, with 21 bases between. From germline, CDR1 is LGHNT and CDR2 FRNRAP. The CDR3 bases are TGTGCTAGTGGTCAGGAAGGGACACTCGGGAGGGCTTTCTTT. This gives the protein CASGQEGTLGRAFF.

Comments on this clone: Sequence at one end of the junction differs from germline and may be a read error. This chain links TRBV6-9 with TRBJ1-2; 7 bases map to TRBD1. Germline values: CDR1 MNHGY, CDR2 SVAAGI. The CDR3 runs 8 residues. The CDR3 sequence: CAIYRGIF. As DNA, the CDR3 is TGTGCCATTTACAGGGGAATCTTC.

The gene calls are TRBV30 and TRBJ1-1, with D possibly matching TRBD1 (6 bases). V was shortened by 3 bases and J by 5 bases, with 13 bases between the two germline ends. CDR1 and CDR2 from the germline V gene are GTSNPN and SVGIG (reference sequence). This CDR3 contains 13 residues. The CDR3 nucleotides are TGTGCCTGGAGCCGGACAGTGAGAACTGAAGCTTTCTTT. It is translated as CAWSRTVRTEAFF.

The V call is TRBV6-6, the J call TRBJ1-2, with TRBD1 as a possible D gene (5 bases). The CDR3 is 11 amino acids. Trimming took off 5 bases at V and 5 bases at J, with 6 bases between the two ends. CDR1 and CDR2 (germline): MNHNY, SVGAGI (reference sequence). The CDR3, as DNA: TGTGCCAGCAGTCCAGGGTATGGCTACACCTTC. This codes for CASSPGYGYTF.

This rearrangement joins TRBV7-6 to TRBJ1-2; D remains unclear. V lost 3 bases, J lost 3 bases, and 11 bases lay in between. The V gene's germline CDR1 is SGHVS and CDR2 FNYEAQ. CDR3 length: 14 residues. CDR3 sequence (DNA): TGTGCCAGCAGCTTGAGACTCGGGGACTATGGCTACACCTTC. Protein sequence: CASSLRLGDYGYTF.